This entry describes one TCR beta chain. CDR3 length: 20 amino acids. The sample originates from a study of brain T cells in children with intractable seizures. Time point reported: blood from clinic visit 5 months post-surgery; TSC patient then seizure free. Surgery cases with the highest brain T cell transcript signatures were chosen for sequencing. Before surgery, patients took at least one anti-epileptic drug. Measured with immunoSEQ multiplex PCR; TCRdb has only the in-frame clones, and not every one. The table has 340,000 or so clones, 93% seen once. Sequenced material: peripheral blood, taken roughly 5 months after surgery. This TCR was sampled from a boy less than two years old with tuberous sclerosis and intractable seizures. V is TRBV12-2 and J is TRBJ2-6; the table's D call TRBD1 went unverified against the DNA. TRBV12-2 is assigned pseudogene status. This chain's CDR3 is CASRDGYPGTGGSGANVLTF. The CDR3 nucleotides are TGTGCAAGTCGCGATGGATATCCCGGGACAGGGGGCTCTGGGGCCAACGTCCTGACTTTC.